This paragraph reports one T cell receptor (beta chain). Its antigen is undetermined. The data originate from a study of CD8+CD57+ T cells in acquired aplastic anemia. The wider study: The study obtained 10 million to 12 million reads on average for CD4+ cells from healthy donors. Whole-study results and caveats: Between the patient and control groups, CD8+ Simpson's diversity did not differ significantly.

TCR beta VDJ combinations and CDR3 sequences were profiled from genomic DNA. One entry per CDR3 protein results from TCRdb running MiXCR on the reads. Here the sample spans about 110,000 distinct CDR3 sequences, 51% being singletons. This CDR3 is 17 amino acids long. V shed 1 base and J shed 3 bases, with 21 bases lying between them. The germline V gene encodes CDR1 DFQATT and CDR2 SNEGSKA (reference sequence). The receptor's source is a human donor in good health, serving as a control. Source material: sorted CD4+, CD8+, or CD8+CD57+ T cells (not recorded which) from PBMCs. The chain joins TRBV20-1 to TRBJ1-2, with D perhaps TRBD1 (6 bases). Here the CDR3 DNA reads TGCAGTGCTAGAGTTCGCGGGGGCGATTTCCTTGACTATGGCTACACCTTC. Translating it yields CSARVRGGDFLDYGYTF.